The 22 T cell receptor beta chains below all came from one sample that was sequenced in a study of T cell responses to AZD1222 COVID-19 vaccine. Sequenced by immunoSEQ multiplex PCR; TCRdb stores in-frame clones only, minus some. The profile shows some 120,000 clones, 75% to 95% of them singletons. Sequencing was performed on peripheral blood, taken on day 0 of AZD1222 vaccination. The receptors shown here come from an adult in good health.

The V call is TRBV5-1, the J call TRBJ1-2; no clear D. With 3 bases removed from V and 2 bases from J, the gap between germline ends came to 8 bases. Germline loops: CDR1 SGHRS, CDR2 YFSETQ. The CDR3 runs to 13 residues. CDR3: CASSSSWNYGYTF. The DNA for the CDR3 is TGCGCCAGCAGCTCAAGTTGGAACTATGGCTACACCTTC. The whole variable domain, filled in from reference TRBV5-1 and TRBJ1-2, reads KAGVTQTPRYLIKTRGQQVTLSCSPISGHRSVSWYQQTPGQGLQFLFEYFSETQRNKGNFPGRFSGRQFSNSRSEMNVSTLELGDSALYLCASSSSWNYGYTFGSGTRLTVV.

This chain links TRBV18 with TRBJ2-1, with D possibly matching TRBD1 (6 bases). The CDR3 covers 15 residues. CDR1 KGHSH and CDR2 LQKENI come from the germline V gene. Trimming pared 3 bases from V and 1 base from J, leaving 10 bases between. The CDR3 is CASSPRGDSYNEQFF. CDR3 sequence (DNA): TGTGCCAGCTCACCCAGGGGAGATTCCTACAATGAGCAGTTCTTC. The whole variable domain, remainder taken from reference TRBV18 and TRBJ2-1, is NAGVMQNPRHLVRRRGQEARLRCSPMKGHSHVYWYRQLPEEGLKFMVYLQKENIIDESGMPKERFSAEFPKEGPSILRIQQVVRGDSAAYFCASSPRGDSYNEQFFGPGTRLTVL.

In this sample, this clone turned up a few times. The CDR3 nucleotides are TGTGCCACAACGCCTAACACCTTCCCCTACGAGCAGTACTTC. Translating gives CATTPNTFPYEQYF. This chain uses TRBV19 with TRBJ2-7; D remains ambiguous. CDR1 is LNHDA and CDR2 is SQIVND in the germline V gene (reference sequence). The CDR3 length is 14 residues. Trimming pared 10 bases from V and 2 bases from J, leaving 18 bases between.

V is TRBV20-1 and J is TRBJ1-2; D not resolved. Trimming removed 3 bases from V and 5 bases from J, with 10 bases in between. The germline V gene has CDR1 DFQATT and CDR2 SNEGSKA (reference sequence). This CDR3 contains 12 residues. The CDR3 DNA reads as TGCAGTGCTAGTGACCGCGGTTATGGCTACACCTTC. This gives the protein CSASDRGYGYTF.

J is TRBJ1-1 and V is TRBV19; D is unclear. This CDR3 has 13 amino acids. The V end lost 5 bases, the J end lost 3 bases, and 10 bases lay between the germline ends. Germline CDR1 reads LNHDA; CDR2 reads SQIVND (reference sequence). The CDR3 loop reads CASSLKPDTEAFF. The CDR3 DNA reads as TGTGCCAGTAGTCTCAAACCCGACACTGAAGCTTTCTTT.

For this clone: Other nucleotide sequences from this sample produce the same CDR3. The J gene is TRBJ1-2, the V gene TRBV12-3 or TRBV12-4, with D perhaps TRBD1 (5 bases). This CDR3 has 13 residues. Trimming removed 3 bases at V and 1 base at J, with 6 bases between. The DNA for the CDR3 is TGTGCCAGCAGTTTGCAGGGTAACTATGGCTACACCTTC. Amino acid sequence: CASSLQGNYGYTF.

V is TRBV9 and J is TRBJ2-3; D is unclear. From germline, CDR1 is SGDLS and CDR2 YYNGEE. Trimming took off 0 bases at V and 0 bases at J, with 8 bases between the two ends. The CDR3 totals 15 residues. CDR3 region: CASSVAPTSTDTQYF. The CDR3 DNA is TGTGCCAGCAGCGTAGCACCCACTAGCACAGATACGCAGTATTTT.

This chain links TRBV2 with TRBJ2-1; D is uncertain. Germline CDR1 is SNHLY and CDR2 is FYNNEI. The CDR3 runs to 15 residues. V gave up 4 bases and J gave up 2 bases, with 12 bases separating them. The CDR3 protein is CASSAGRATYNEQFF. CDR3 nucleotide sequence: TGTGCCAGCAGTGCCGGTAGGGCGACCTACAATGAGCAGTTCTTC.

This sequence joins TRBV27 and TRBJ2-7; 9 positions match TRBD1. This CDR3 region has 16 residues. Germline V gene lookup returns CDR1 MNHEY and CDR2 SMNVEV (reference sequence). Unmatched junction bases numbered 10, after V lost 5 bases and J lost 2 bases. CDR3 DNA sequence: TGTGCCAGCAGTACACTACCCGGACAGGGGCCCTACGAGCAGTACTTC. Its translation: CASSTLPGQGPYEQYF.

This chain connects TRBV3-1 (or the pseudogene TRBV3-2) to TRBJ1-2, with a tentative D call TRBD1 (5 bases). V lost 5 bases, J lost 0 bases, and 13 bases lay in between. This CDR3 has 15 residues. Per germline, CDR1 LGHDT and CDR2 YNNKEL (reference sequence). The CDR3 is CASSATDKANYGYTF. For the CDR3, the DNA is TGTGCCAGCAGCGCAACGGACAAAGCTAACTATGGCTACACCTTC.

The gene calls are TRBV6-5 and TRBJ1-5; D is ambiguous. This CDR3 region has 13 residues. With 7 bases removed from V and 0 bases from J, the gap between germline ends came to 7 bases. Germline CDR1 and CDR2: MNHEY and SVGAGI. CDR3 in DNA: TGTGCCAGCAAGACAAATAGCAATCAGCCCCAGCATTTT. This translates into CASKTNSNQPQHF.

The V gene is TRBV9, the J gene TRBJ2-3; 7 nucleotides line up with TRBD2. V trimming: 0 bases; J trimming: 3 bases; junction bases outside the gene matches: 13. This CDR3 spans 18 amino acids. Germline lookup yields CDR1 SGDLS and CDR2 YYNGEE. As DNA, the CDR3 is TGTGCCAGCAGCGTAGCTGTCAGGGCGGGAGAAAGGACAGATACGCAGTATTTT. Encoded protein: CASSVAVRAGERTDTQYF.

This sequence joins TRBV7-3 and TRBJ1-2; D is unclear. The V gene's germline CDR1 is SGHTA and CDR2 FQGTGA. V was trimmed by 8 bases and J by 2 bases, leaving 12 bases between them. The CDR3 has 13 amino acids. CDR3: CASGPRSNYGYTF. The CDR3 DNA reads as TGTGCCAGCGGACCCCGGTCCAACTATGGCTACACCTTC.

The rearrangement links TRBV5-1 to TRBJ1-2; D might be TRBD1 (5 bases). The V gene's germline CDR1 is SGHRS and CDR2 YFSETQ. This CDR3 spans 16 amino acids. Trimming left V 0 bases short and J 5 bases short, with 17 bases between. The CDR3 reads CASSLAQGGVGYGYTF. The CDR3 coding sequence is TGCGCCAGCAGCTTGGCCCAGGGAGGGGTAGGGTATGGCTACACCTTC.

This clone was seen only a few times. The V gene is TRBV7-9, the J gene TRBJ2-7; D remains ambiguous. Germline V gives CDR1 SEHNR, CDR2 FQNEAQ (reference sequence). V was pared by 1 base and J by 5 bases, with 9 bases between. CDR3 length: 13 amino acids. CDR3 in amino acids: CASSLVHTDEQYF. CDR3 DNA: TGTGCCAGCAGCTTAGTTCACACAGACGAGCAGTACTTC.

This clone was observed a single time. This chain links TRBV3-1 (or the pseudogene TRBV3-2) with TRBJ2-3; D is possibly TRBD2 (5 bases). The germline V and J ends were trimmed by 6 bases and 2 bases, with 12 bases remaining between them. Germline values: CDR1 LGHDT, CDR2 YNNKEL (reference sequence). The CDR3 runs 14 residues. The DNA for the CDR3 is TGTGCCAGCAGTCACACGGGATACACAGATACGCAGTATTTT. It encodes CASSHTGYTDTQYF.

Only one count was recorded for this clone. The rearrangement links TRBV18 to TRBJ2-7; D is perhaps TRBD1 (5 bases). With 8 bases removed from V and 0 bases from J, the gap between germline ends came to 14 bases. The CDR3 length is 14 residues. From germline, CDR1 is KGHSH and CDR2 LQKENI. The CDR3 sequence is CASTLQGSSYEQYF. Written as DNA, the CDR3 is TGTGCCAGCACCCTCCAGGGTAGCTCCTACGAGCAGTACTTC.

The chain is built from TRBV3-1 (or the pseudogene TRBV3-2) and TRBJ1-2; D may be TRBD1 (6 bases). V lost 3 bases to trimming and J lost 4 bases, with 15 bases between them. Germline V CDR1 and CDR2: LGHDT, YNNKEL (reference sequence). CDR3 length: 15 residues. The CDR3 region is CASSHPDSRLYGYTF. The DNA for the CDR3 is TGTGCCAGCAGCCATCCGGACAGCCGACTCTATGGCTACACCTTC.

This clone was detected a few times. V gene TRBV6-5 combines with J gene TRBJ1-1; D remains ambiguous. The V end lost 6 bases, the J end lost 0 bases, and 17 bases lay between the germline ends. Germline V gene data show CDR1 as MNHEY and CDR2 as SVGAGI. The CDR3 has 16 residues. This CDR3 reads CASSYGDLLLNTEAFF. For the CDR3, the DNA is TGTGCCAGCAGCTACGGGGATTTACTATTGAACACTGAAGCTTTCTTT.

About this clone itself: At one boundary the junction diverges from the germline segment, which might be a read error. The CDR3 spells CASGVEGLNAEAFF. As DNA, the CDR3 is TGTGCTAGTGGCGTAGAGGGCCTGAACGCTGAAGCTTTCTTT. This chain uses TRBV12-5 with TRBJ1-1; D is undetermined. CDR1 LGHNT and CDR2 FRNRAP come from the germline V gene. The CDR3 is made up of 14 amino acids.

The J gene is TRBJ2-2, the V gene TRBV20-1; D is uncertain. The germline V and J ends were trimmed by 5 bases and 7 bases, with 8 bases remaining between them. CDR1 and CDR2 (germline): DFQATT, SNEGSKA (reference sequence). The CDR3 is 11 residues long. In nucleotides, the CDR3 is TGCAGTGCTGCCCTCGGCGGGGAGCTGTTTTTT. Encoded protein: CSAALGGELFF.

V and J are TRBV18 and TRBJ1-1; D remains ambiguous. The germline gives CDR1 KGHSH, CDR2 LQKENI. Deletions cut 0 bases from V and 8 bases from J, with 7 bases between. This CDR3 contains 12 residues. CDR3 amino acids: CASSPPGEEAFF. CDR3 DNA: TGTGCCAGCTCACCACCCGGGGAGGAAGCTTTCTTT.